The T cell receptor (beta chain) described here comes from a study of spatial heterogeneity in lung cancer. Study-level background: Consistent detection of more beta-chain than alpha-chain sequences was observed. Study-level findings and limits: Tumors with more nonsynonymous mutations had more expanded intratumoral alpha and beta TCRs. Ubiquitous nonsynonymous mutations were tracked by counts of ubiquitous expanded TCRs, and regional ones by counts of regional expanded TCRs.

Worth noting for this clonotype: Its antigen is unidentified.

Germline-derived CDR1 and CDR2 are MNHEY and SMNVEV (reference sequence). This CDR3 region has 14 residues. V lost 5 bases to trimming and J lost 4 bases; unmatched junction nucleotides: 6. As for time point: sample taken at primary tumor resection. Without sorting, whole RNA was sequenced from tumor, nontumor lung or frozen PBMC. TCR cDNA molecules each carried a unique molecular identifier. TCRdb itself ran the 5' RACE reads through MiXCR, one entry per CDR3 protein. The sample lists tens of thousands of distinct CDR3 sequences; around a sixth were seen once. Specimen: lung tumor tissue, collected at surgery. The J gene is TRBJ2-3, the V gene TRBV27; 7 bases match TRBD1. The TCR originated in a female donor with early-stage non-small cell lung cancer. The CDR3 DNA reads as TGTGCCAGCAGTCTCAGGGGGAAGGCAGATACGCAGTATTTT. Protein: CASSLRGKADTQYF.